This TCR beta chain was obtained from a study of T cells in Graves' hyperthyroidism and ophthalmopathy. Findings and caveats of the study: Model predictions of ophthalmopathy came a median around 6.5 months before onset.

Germline CDR1 and CDR2: MNHEY and SVGEGT. The CDR3 runs to 15 residues. The V end was cut by 0 bases, the J end by 0 bases, with 6 bases between. This clonotype was detected ten times or more. The antigen remains undetermined. RNA transcripts yielded amplified TCR beta CDR3 regions. First-round RT-PCR targeting the TCR CDR3 was performed with the HTBI primer set. TCRdb re-analysed the multiplex PCR reads in MiXCR, keeping a single row per CDR3 protein. The sample lists 250,000 or so distinct CDR3 sequences; roughly 17% were seen once. The rearrangement uses TRBV6-2 or TRBV6-3 and TRBJ2-1; no clear D gene. The receptor was isolated from a woman under 30 with Graves' ophthalmopathy. Material for sequencing was blood. DNA of the CDR3: TGTGCCAGCAGTTACTCATCGAGCTCCTACAATGAGCAGTTCTTC. Translating gives CASSYSSSSYNEQFF.